Detailed here is one T cell receptor beta chain. The antigen is undetermined. The data stem from a study of OX40 agonist ivuxolimab in advanced cancers. Study overall: A mean age of about 59 years, range roughly 20 to 79, was recorded, and approximately 80% were male. Under the entry rules, prior anti-PD-1, anti-PD-L1 or anti-CTLA-4 therapy was allowed, and about 38% had some.

Study outcomes and limitations: The average count of expanded clones was higher among CD8+ T cells than among CD4+.

Exclusion of a patient followed from autoimmune disease history or systemic immunosuppression. The CDR3 totals 17 residues. V shed 5 bases and J 4 bases; nucleotides not matched to a gene: 12. Germline CDR1 is SGHVS and CDR2 is FQNEAQ. This table comes from immunoSEQ multiplex PCR, and its TCRdb copy is limited to in-frame clones, with some not included. Among about 88,000 clones listed, approximately 89% were seen once. This chain links TRBV7-8 with TRBJ2-1; 9 bases agree with TRBD1. The sample here was CD4+ or CD8+ T cells sorted from blood, taken in a trial of the OX40 agonist ivuxolimab. The TCR originated in an adult with an advanced solid tumor such as melanoma, head and neck, liver or kidney cancer. CDR3 sequence: CASSQGRRTGDYNEQFF. The CDR3 bases are TGTGCCAGCAGCCAAGGGAGACGGACAGGGGATTACAATGAGCAGTTCTTC.